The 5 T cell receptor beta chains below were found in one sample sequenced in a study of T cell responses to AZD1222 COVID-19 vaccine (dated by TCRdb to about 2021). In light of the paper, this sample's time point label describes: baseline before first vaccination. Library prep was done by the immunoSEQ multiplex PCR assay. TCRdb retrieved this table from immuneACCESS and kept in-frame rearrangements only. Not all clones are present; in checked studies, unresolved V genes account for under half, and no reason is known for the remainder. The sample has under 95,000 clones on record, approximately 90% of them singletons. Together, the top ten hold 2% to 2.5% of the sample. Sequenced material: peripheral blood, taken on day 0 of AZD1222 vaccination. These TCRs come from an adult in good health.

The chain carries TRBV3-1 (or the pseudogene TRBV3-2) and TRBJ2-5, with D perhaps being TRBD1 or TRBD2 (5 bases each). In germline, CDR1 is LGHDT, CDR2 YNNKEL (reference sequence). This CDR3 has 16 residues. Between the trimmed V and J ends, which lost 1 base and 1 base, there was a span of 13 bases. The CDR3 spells CASSQVPGTFQETQYF. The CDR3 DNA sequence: TGTGCCAGCAGCCAAGTACCGGGGACCTTCCAAGAGACCCAGTACTTC.

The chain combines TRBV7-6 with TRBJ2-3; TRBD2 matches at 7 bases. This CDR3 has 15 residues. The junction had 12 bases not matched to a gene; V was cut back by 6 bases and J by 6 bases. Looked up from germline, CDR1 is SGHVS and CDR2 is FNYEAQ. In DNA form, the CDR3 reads TGTGCCAGCAGGAAAGGGGCGGGAGTAGGGGATACGCAGTATTTT. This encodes CASRKGAGVGDTQYF.

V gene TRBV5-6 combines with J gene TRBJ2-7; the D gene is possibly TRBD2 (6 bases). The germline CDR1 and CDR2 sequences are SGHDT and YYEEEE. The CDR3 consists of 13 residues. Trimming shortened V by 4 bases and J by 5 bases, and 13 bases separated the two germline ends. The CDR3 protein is CASSAGPNDEQYF. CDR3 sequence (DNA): TGTGCCAGCAGCGCGGGACCGAACGACGAGCAGTACTTC.

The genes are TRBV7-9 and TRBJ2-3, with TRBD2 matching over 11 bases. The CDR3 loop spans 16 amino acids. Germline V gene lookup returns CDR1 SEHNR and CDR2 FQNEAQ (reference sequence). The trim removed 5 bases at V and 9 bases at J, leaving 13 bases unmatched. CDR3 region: CASSVRGLAGGGTQYF. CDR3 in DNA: TGTGCCAGCAGCGTCCGGGGTCTAGCGGGAGGCGGCACGCAGTATTTT.

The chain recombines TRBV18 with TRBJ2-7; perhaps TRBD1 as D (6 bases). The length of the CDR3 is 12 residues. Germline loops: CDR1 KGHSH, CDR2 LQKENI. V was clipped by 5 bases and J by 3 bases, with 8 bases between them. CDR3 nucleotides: TGTGCCAGCTCATCACAGGGCTACGAGCAGTACTTC. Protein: CASSSQGYEQYF.